Sequencing of this TCR beta chain was carried out in a study of cytomegalovirus exposure and HLA in healthy donors (dated by TCRdb to the late 2010s). General notes on the study: In an earlier analysis of 587 of the donors, 276 Gb of sequence data and 90 million to 130 million unique TCR beta sequences from about 179 million T cells were reported. Using immunosequencing, the study profiled T cell repertoires from fewer than 850 subjects and related those repertoires to cytomegalovirus serostatus. Rather than drawing on any new phenotypic data, the later analysis identified candidate immune exposures from TCR beta sequences and the way those sequences occurred across donors. On average, roughly 240,000 unique TCR beta nucleotide sequences were sequenced per donor among 300 to 500 genotyped donors of the cohort, with 15% to 20% of those sequences being non-productive. HLA typing included class I and class II loci at four-digit resolution. Several DR-DQ haplotypes were treated as single units for association and clustering because of strong linkage in the cohort. Genome-wide SNP genotypes for about 65% of the roughly 670 donors were used in a later genetic analysis, which treated that subset as a discovery cohort. All discovery cohort repertoires had been generated on a single sequencing platform. Of the roughly 400 genotyped donors, approximately 83% fell in the genetic ancestry cluster associated with self-reported Caucasian donors. An early release that covered fewer than 750 HLA-typed donors contained approximately 320 gigabases of sequencing data and 70 million to 100 million unique TCR sequences. The number of donors typed differed by locus, with roughly 629-640 for A, B, C, DRB1 and DQB1, 522 for DQA1, 606 for DPA1, and over 400 for DPB1. An earlier analysis of several hundred of the donors used high-throughput TCR beta sequencing to judge whether each TCR beta V gene segment behaved as functional or pseudogenic. Donor age, sex, ethnicity and CMV serostatus were compiled together with the repertoire data. The study aimed to test whether cataloging public T cell receptors could reveal signatures of past pathogen exposure. A later analysis re-analyzed previously published TCR beta repertoires from approximately 700 donors and added high-resolution HLA genotyping to study TCR occurrence patterns. In addition to the first cohort of approximately 670 subjects, a separate validation cohort of around 110 different subjects was used. High-throughput TCR immunosequencing, statistical association of individual TCRs with disease status, and machine learning were combined to predict cytomegalovirus infection status. The investigation overall reported the following: In a later analysis, several top co-occurrence clusters were reported to appear linked to parvovirus B19, influenza, CMV and Epstein-Barr virus. The authors suggested that the approach could potentially be generalized to other disease states and immunological phenotypes. In an earlier analysis of some 500 of the donors, most TCR beta V segments appeared in productive rearrangements about 90% or about 30% of the time, broadly matching IMGT annotations. In a later analysis, most CMV-associated TCR beta chains were found to appear HLA-restricted, with HLA associations seemingly driven largely by CMV exposure. A further reported finding was that TCR beta sequences accurately predicted the HLA-A and HLA-B alleles for most subjects in the first cohort. Correlated functional status among segregating V segments might reflect linkage disequilibrium, but an unknown experimental factor could not be ruled out. Compared with equally common non-associated chains, HLA-associated TCR beta chains in a later analysis were more clonally expanded and had lower generation probabilities. According to a later genetic analysis, donors in an Asian-associated ancestry cluster had fewer N-insertions in productive TCRs than the approximately 670-donor mean. The classifier was reported to diagnose cytomegalovirus status with high specificity and sensitivity in both the original and validation cohorts. A cluster of highly shared sequence variants was judged likely to represent a technical artifact of the sequencing pipeline. While some public TCRs were present in many individuals, most TCR sequences turned up only very rarely across donors. An association between a missense DCLRE1C variant and V-gene and J-gene trimming of TCR beta chains was found in a later genetic analysis and replicated in an independent cohort. Because the 87-base-pair reads could not distinguish some IMGT-functional V segments, including TRBV6-2 and TRBV6-3, those segments were excluded. According to a later analysis, TCR association rates differed among HLA loci, with DRB1 alleles showing the most associated TCRs and HLA-C alleles showing the fewest. Presence/absence analyses assumed roughly uniform sequencing depth across donors, an assumption that may not hold. Because HLA typing was missing for some donors at each locus, association tests included only the typed subset. When HLA alleles, especially DR and DQ, strongly co-occurred, attributing TCR associations to individual alleles was difficult. Over 15 rarely observed V segments, including chromosome 9 orphons, were excluded from the earlier analysis of approximately 500 of the donors because counts were too low. CMV serostatus was the only immune exposure information available for the cohort. At a false discovery rate of 0.05, a later analysis linked some 17,000 TCR beta sequences to specific HLA alleles. In the study, around 150 TCR beta chains were listed as associated with cytomegalovirus. This cohort had only TCR beta chains sequenced, and the lack of alpha or paired-chain data limited which features could be detected. In vitro tests confirmed that a few of the cytomegalovirus-associated TCR beta chains recognize cytomegalovirus antigens.

For this clone: Its target antigen remains unknown. The input lacks base qualities; no much larger clone sits a single base away.

The cohort was made up of 666 healthy bone marrow donors. Cohort members were all nominally healthy when sampled, although unrecorded immune exposures were likely present. The donor was CMV seropositive and belonged to the group of more than 250 seropositive cohort members. A peripheral blood sample was collected from each donor, and TCR beta sequencing was performed on peripheral blood mononuclear cells. The Qiagen DNeasy Blood Extraction Kit was used to extract genomic DNA from the blood cell samples. V is pruned by 2 bases and J by 7 bases, leaving 7 bases of the junction without a gene match. The CDR3, cysteine through phenylalanine, is 15 amino acids long. The DNA shown is the 45-base CDR3, in frame from base 1. For CDR1 and CDR2, the germline V gene lists MNHNS and SASEGT. Library preparation was by the immunoSEQ multiplex PCR assay. A mixture of 60 forward primers for TCR Vbeta segments and 13 reverse primers for TCR Jbeta segments was used in the multiplex PCR. Amplification of the CDR3 region of rearranged TCR beta genes was performed with a multiplex PCR assay on genomic DNA. On the Illumina HiSeq System, the amplified TCR beta libraries were sequenced as 87-base-pair reads. Regarding the original processing steps: Across the 670 or so repertoires, a later analysis counted tens of millions of unique TCR beta chains, roughly 11 million of which were shared by at least two donors. Raw reads were error-corrected and collapsed into unique sequences by a nearest-neighbor algorithm in which closely related sequences were merged to remove PCR and sequencing errors. V, D and J gene segments were assigned by aligning CDR3 sequences to IMGT reference sequences. Each retained sequence needed at least a six-nucleotide match to both a V gene segment and a J gene segment. Rearrangements were called productive when the CDR3 lacked stop codons and stayed in frame with V and J; all others were non-productive. CDR3 was defined by IMGT convention, running from the second conserved V-encoded cysteine to the conserved J-encoded phenylalanine. The earlier analysis of 500 to 650 of the donors excluded any sequence lacking an unambiguous match to a single V gene segment. In an earlier analysis of 587 of the donors, V segments were called functional above 56.7% productive rearrangements and were called segregating when the between-donor standard deviation exceeded 5%. A statistical classification framework was developed to diagnose cytomegalovirus status using the catalog of TCR beta chain sequences. V and J gene assignment, in a later analysis, came from comparing TCR nucleotide sequences with IMGT/GENE-DB human TR gene sequences. In a later analysis, CDR3 sequences and most-parsimonious VDJ recombination scenarios were assigned using the TCRdist pipeline. A later analysis defined each TCR beta chain by its CDR3 amino acid sequence plus V-gene family, and excluded reads lacking a unique V-gene family. In a later analysis, fewer than 650 highly shared, low-generation-probability nucleotide sequences were removed to address suspected cross-contamination and a sequencing artifact. For each public chain, a later analysis derived a clonal expansion index from normalized ranks of inferred template counts within each repertoire. In a later analysis, generation probabilities were computed with a VDJ recombination model fitted to out-of-frame rearrangements, and the resulting probabilities were checked against IGoR. A later analysis scored TCR-TCR, TCR-HLA and TCR-CMV co-occurrence with hypergeometric tests, applying a repertoire-size bias correction to TCR pairs. To estimate false discovery rates, a later analysis permuted the HLA or CMV assignments 20 times. In a later analysis, co-occurring TCRs were grouped using DBSCAN, and TCRdist sequence similarity was added for clustering within HLA-allele-positive subsets. Repertoires with fewer than 30,000 or more than 120,000 public chains, plus five repertoires with anomalous nucleotide sharing, were excluded from co-occurrence clustering. In its TCRdb copy, this immuneACCESS table keeps in-frame sequences only and misses some clones. Where compared with another copy, unresolved V genes explain less than half of these, and the others have no known cause. V, J and clone size are taken as reported in that table, and D and trimming were inferred from the DNA itself. The sample includes about 200,000 clones, with 75% to 85% observed a single time. The ten largest clones add up to around 6.3% of the sample.

Recombination joined TRBV6-1 with TRBJ1-2; a stretch of 10 junction bases matches TRBD1. This clonotype was obtained from a woman aged 45-65 years in good health and CMV-seropositive. Material: PBMCs. The base sequence is TGTGCCAGCAGTGAACGGACAGGGGGAGATATTGGCTACACCTTC. It codes for CASSERTGGDIGYTF.